This T cell receptor (beta chain) was recorded in a study of blood T cell repertoires in COVID-19. Study as a whole: In each case, the material was cDNA or gDNA derived from T cells, B-cell-depleted T cells, or PBMCs.

The method was immunoSEQ multiplex PCR; TCRdb's version includes in-frame clones alone and lacks a portion of them. Among over 60,000 clones listed, about 80% were seen once. The germline V gene encodes CDR1 LGHNA and CDR2 YNFKEQ. Trimming cost V 2 bases and J 8 bases; bases outside gene matches: 5. The CDR3 sequence is 14 residues long. The TCR comes from an elderly man with active COVID-19. This chain joins TRBV4-2 and TRBJ1-4; 7 bases line up with TRBD1. The sample was peripheral blood. DNA of the CDR3: TGTGCCAGCAGCCAAAGGGGGCTTGGGGAAAAACTGTTTTTT. Protein sequence: CASSQRGLGEKLFF.